This TCR beta chain was identified in a study of CD8 T cells in Susac syndrome (dated by TCRdb to the late 2010s). Concerning the study at large: Of the Susac syndrome patients who were sequenced, more than 5 had clinically active disease and roughly eight were in clinical remission. Susac syndrome patients were therapy-naive, on corticosteroids (some also receiving IVIg), or on IVIg alone at blood withdrawal. The study used repertoire sequencing to test whether antigen drove CD8+ T cell activation and differentiation in Susac syndrome.

In the case of this clonotype: Its antigen is still unknown. Base qualities are not at hand, and no much larger clone is one base apart.

The germline V gene (reference sequence) sets CDR1 to SGHNT and CDR2 to YYREEE. V loses 4 bases of germline sequence and J loses 2 bases, and the interval between the two ends is 15 bases. The CDR3 measures 15 amino acids from cysteine to phenylalanine. Of all the DNA, just the CDR3 is kept, 45 bases in frame from base 1. Peripheral blood CD8+ and CD4+ T cells from healthy donors, Susac syndrome patients and multiple sclerosis patients were profiled using high-throughput TCR beta sequencing. Recently defined diagnostic criteria for definite or probable disease were met by the Susac syndrome patients. Bulk CD8+ and CD4+ T cells were purified magnetically by negative isolation, whereas CD8+ TEMRA cells were enriched by FACS. Blood was drawn into EDTA tubes, processed within 24 hours, and PBMCs were isolated by density gradient centrifugation. PBMCs intended for TCR sequencing were cryopreserved in liquid nitrogen and thawed later in a water bath at 37 degrees C. The sorted or isolated CD4+, CD8+ and CD8+ TEMRA cells had a purity of 90% or higher.

RNA was extracted using the RNeasy kit, and about 0.5 to 1 ug of the RNA was reverse transcribed with random hexamers. TCR beta CDR3 regions were amplified with the immunoSEQ multiplex PCR assay covering 54 Vbeta and 13 Jbeta segments. PCR amplification bias was corrected using a synthetic template baseline for primer optimization and computational correction. On the study's bioinformatics: Only productive sequences were kept, with reads annotated to V, D and J genes according to IMGT and analyzed in immunoSEQ Analyzer. Clonality was calculated as one minus the Shannon entropy normalized by log2 of the number of productive unique sequences. Public and private clones were assessed among the 100 most prevalent clones of each patient and control. A clone was defined as Susac-specific if it was absent from the healthy and MS cohorts, from approximately 980 published viral clones and from other ImmuneACCESS disease sequences. Clones were called with MiXCR by TCRdb after fastp trimmed the public reads at Q25, and only in-frame beta chains were retained. Each record represents a unique CDR3 protein, reported with the most common genes and DNA among its rows. The V and J calls reflect TCRdb's pipeline rather than the authors' work. The sample table lists under 95,000 distinct CDR3 sequences, about 94% of them with a count of one. Jointly, the top ten make up about 0.3% of the sample.

The full study reports these points: The TCR sequencing and HLA analysis was acknowledged to have included a relatively small number of individuals. No clonal expansion was detected in the CD4+ T cell repertoire of Susac syndrome patients.

The sequence was collected from a human donor with Susac syndrome. The rearrangement combines TRBV5-4 with TRBJ2-5; TRBD1 is possibly the D segment (6 matching bases). The specimen sequenced was CD4+ T cells from PBMCs. For the CDR3, the sequence is CASSPSQGRQETQYF. The bases read TGTGCCAGCAGCCCCTCCCAGGGGAGACAAGAGACCCAGTACTTC.